These 18 T cell receptor beta chains came from one sample sequenced in a study of blood T cells in healthy people across ages. Next came a second PCR, run for roughly 6 to 11 cycles, which used a sample-barcoded 5' primer along with a J-beta primer mix. Each CDR3 protein gets one entry after TCRdb re-called the 5' RACE reads with MiXCR. Of hundreds of thousands of distinct CDR3 sequences listed, approximately 65% are singletons. Sequenced sample: blood. The receptors stem from a man younger than 40 in good health.

The chain recombines TRBV5-1 with TRBJ2-1; either TRBD1 or TRBD2 may supply D (6 bases each). Per the germline V gene, CDR1 is SGHRS and CDR2 is YFSETQ. The ends were cut back, 0 bases at V and 5 bases at J, with 18 bases in the middle. CDR3 length: 17 amino acids. The CDR3 DNA is TGCGCCAGCAGCTTGGCTGCGACAGGCCGCGGGGACAATGAGCAGTTCTTC. Encoded protein: CASSLAATGRGDNEQFF.

This clonotype was counted between two and nine times. The CDR3 region is CASSLTSSNTQYF. The DNA for the CDR3 is TGTGCCAGCAGTTTAACCTCGTCGAATACGCAGTATTTT. The chain uses TRBV12-3 or TRBV12-4 and TRBJ2-3; D remains unclear. The CDR3 covers 13 residues. V was trimmed by 2 bases and J by 7 bases, leaving 10 bases between them.

The J gene is TRBJ2-1, the V gene TRBV6-1; D might be TRBD1 or TRBD2, each matching 5 bases. This CDR3 contains 13 residues. The V end lost 4 bases, the J end lost 8 bases, and 12 bases lay between the germline ends. The germline gives CDR1 MNHNS, CDR2 SASEGT. The CDR3 spells CASSVGPVDEQFF. The CDR3 DNA sequence: TGTGCCAGCAGTGTGGGACCTGTCGATGAGCAGTTCTTC.

This sequence joins TRBV7-2 and TRBJ1-3, with unresolved D. The V and J ends lost 1 base and 0 bases respectively, with 7 bases between them. Per germline, CDR1 SGHTA and CDR2 FQGNSA. CDR3 length: 15 residues. CDR3 DNA: TGTGCCAGCAGCTTAGTAGGTGTCTCTGGAAACACCATATATTTT. Its translation is CASSLVGVSGNTIYF.

The chain carries TRBV7-2 and TRBJ1-1; possible D gene TRBD1, 5 bases. This CDR3 is 13 amino acids long. The germline gives CDR1 SGHTA, CDR2 FQGNSA. Trimming left V 6 bases short and J 5 bases short, with 13 bases between. CDR3 sequence reads: CASRFQGGTEAFF. The DNA for the CDR3 is TGTGCCAGCAGGTTCCAGGGAGGGACTGAAGCTTTCTTT.

The J gene is TRBJ1-5, the V gene TRBV27; D gene uncertain. CDR1 and CDR2 from the germline V gene are MNHEY and SMNVEV (reference sequence). This CDR3 is built from 13 residues. V gave up 1 base and J gave up 4 bases, with 5 bases separating them. The CDR3 loop is CASSLLMNQPQHF. CDR3 nucleotide sequence: TGTGCCAGCAGTTTATTGATGAATCAGCCCCAGCATTTT.

This chain uses TRBV5-1 with TRBJ2-1; 8 bases map to TRBD2. CDR1 is SGHRS, CDR2 YFSETQ, per germline. The ends lost 3 bases at V and 2 bases at J; junction bases unmatched: 10. The CDR3 consists of 17 residues. The CDR3 is CASSSLLAGPPYNEQFF. CDR3 DNA: TGCGCCAGCAGCTCTTTATTAGCGGGGCCACCCTACAATGAGCAGTTCTTC.

The gene calls are TRBV20-1 and TRBJ2-5, with 9 bases identical to TRBD1. Germline assignment: CDR1 DFQATT and CDR2 SNEGSKA (reference sequence). The CDR3 totals 12 residues. Germline trimming cut 6 bases from V and 5 bases from J; bases unmatched to any gene: 4. CDR3 nucleotides: TGCAGTGCCGGGACAGGGAAGGAGACCCAGTACTTC. The encoded protein is CSAGTGKETQYF.

The V gene is TRBV6-6, the J gene TRBJ1-1; D gene unclear. Trimming took 8 bases from V and 0 from J, leaving 16 bases between them. CDR1 and CDR2 from the germline V gene are MNHNY and SVGAGI (reference sequence). The CDR3 contains 15 residues. CDR3 amino acids: CASGRTPGVNTEAFF. DNA for the CDR3: TGTGCCAGCGGGAGGACGCCCGGCGTGAACACTGAAGCTTTCTTT.

J is TRBJ1-1 and V is TRBV6-5, with D hard to call. Trimming took 5 bases from V and 5 from J, leaving 18 bases between them. The CDR3 is 15 residues long. Germline lookup yields CDR1 MNHEY and CDR2 SVGAGI. This CDR3 reads CASSQATRRWTEAFF. The CDR3 DNA reads as TGTGCCAGCAGTCAAGCGACCCGGAGGTGGACTGAAGCTTTCTTT.

This chain connects TRBV11-2 to TRBJ2-7; 9 positions agree with TRBD1. Trimming took 3 bases from V and 5 from J; bases not matched to a gene: 8. The germline V gene has CDR1 SGHAT and CDR2 FQNNGV. This CDR3 contains 15 residues. The CDR3 is CASSLMGQGIHEQYF. The CDR3 bases are TGTGCCAGCAGCTTGATGGGACAGGGAATCCACGAGCAGTACTTC.

Ten or more counts support this clonotype. The chain has TRBV6-6 and TRBJ2-6; D is unclear. V was trimmed by 6 bases and J by 2 bases, leaving 17 bases between them. Per the germline V gene, CDR1 is MNHNY and CDR2 is SVGAGI (reference sequence). The CDR3 extends over 17 amino acids. CDR3 sequence reads: CASSPPGPIAGANVLTF. CDR3 DNA sequence: TGTGCCAGCAGCCCCCCTGGTCCGATCGCTGGGGCCAACGTCCTGACTTTC.

This clonotype was observed a few times. The V call is TRBV6-2 or TRBV6-3, the J call TRBJ2-5; D gene uncertain. Germline V gene sequence: CDR1 MNHEY, CDR2 SVGEGT. This CDR3 contains 11 residues. The V gene lost 5 bases and the J gene lost 5 bases, with 6 bases spanning the gap. The CDR3 reads CASSRAETQYF. CDR3 DNA sequence: TGTGCCAGCAGTCGGGCGGAGACCCAGTACTTC.

The rearrangement uses TRBV6-5 and TRBJ2-1; TRBD2 matches at 11 bases. This CDR3 region has 13 residues. The trim removed 10 bases at V and 7 bases at J, leaving 6 bases unmatched. The germline gives CDR1 MNHEY, CDR2 SVGAGI. CDR3 sequence reads: CATRLAGRNEQFF. Written as DNA, the CDR3 is TGTGCCACCCGACTAGCGGGGAGGAATGAGCAGTTCTTC.

This chain links TRBV6-2 or TRBV6-3 with TRBJ2-7, with TRBD1 matching over 9 bases. The CDR3 contains 15 residues. V gave up 7 bases and J gave up 3 bases; unmatched junction bases: 10. CDR1 and CDR2 from the germline V gene are MNHEY and SVGEGT. CDR3 region: CASTTAPGQGYEQYF. The CDR3 DNA reads TGTGCCAGCACTACCGCTCCGGGACAGGGCTACGAGCAGTACTTC.

This chain uses TRBV3-1 with TRBJ2-7, with D perhaps matching TRBD2 (6 bases). The CDR3 consists of 14 residues. V lost 0 bases, J lost 3 bases, and 9 bases lay in between. Germline V gene lookup returns CDR1 LGHDT and CDR2 YNNKEL (reference sequence). The CDR3 DNA sequence: TGTGCCAGCAGCCAAGACTGGGGGGACTACGAGCAGTACTTC. It is translated as CASSQDWGDYEQYF.

The CDR3 protein is CASSSLVEADTQYF. In DNA, the CDR3 is TGTGCCAGCAGTTCTCTAGTAGAGGCAGATACGCAGTATTTT. The chain has TRBV27 and TRBJ2-3; D is undetermined. Trimming took 4 bases from V and 4 from J, leaving 12 bases between them. Germline assignment: CDR1 MNHEY and CDR2 SMNVEV (reference sequence). The CDR3 has 14 residues.

The V call is TRBV5-6, the J call TRBJ2-5, with D hard to call. V was pared by 4 bases and J by 0 bases, with 16 bases between. The CDR3 is 16 residues long. CDR1 is SGHDT and CDR2 is YYEEEE in the germline V gene. The CDR3, as DNA: TGTGCCAGCAGCGCCCCCCGCGACTTGTACCAAGAGACCCAGTACTTC. This codes for CASSAPRDLYQETQYF.